Listed below are T cell receptor beta chains from one sample, sequenced in a study of T cells in Graves' hyperthyroidism and ophthalmopathy. TCRdb re-called the multiplex PCR reads through MiXCR, storing one row per CDR3 protein. The table records some 690,000 distinct CDR3 sequences, approximately 15% of them present only once. The sample comprised blood. The receptors stem from a man over 45 with Graves' hyperthyroidism. The CDR3 runs from the conserved cysteine through the conserved F or W. The order of the fields is V gene, clone size, D gene, J gene, CDR3 DNA, CDR3 protein. D genes are given only for firm matches. The size of a clone is reported for some rows only, either as once, few or many, or as a class for expanded clones.

V: TRBV28
size: .
D: .
J: TRBJ2-3
DNA: TGTGCCAGCAGTTCTGGGGACCGATCAGATACGCAGTATTTT
CDR3: CASSSGDRSDTQYF

V: TRBV20-1
size: many
D: TRBD2
J: TRBJ2-3
DNA: TGCAGTGCTGCCCTCCGGACTAGCGGGAGCGATACGCAGTATTTT
CDR3: CSAALRTSGSDTQYF

V: TRBV6-2/TRBV6-3
size: .
D: .
J: TRBJ2-1
DNA: TGTGCCAGCACCAAAGGTCGAGGGTCGGTCAATGAGCAGTTCTTC
CDR3: CASTKGRGSVNEQFF

V: TRBV6-2/TRBV6-3
size: .
D: TRBD2
J: TRBJ2-1
DNA: TGTGCCAGCAGTGTAAGCGGGAGGGGTGATGAGCAGTTCTTC
CDR3: CASSVSGRGDEQFF

V: TRBV29-1
size: many
D: TRBD2
J: TRBJ2-7
DNA: TGCAGCGTTGAAGATCCGATACCGACTAGCGGGAGAACCTACGAGCAGTACTTC
CDR3: CSVEDPIPTSGRTYEQYF

V: TRBV12-3/TRBV12-4
size: many
D: .
J: TRBJ1-1
DNA: TGTGCCAGCAGTTCTCAAACTGGACTGTTTGCTTTCTTT
CDR3: CASSSQTGLFAFF

V: TRBV29-1
size: many
D: .
J: TRBJ2-7
DNA: TGCAGCGGGCTGGACGGCTCCTACGAGCAGTACTTC
CDR3: CSGLDGSYEQYF

V: TRBV28
size: many
D: .
J: TRBJ2-7
DNA: TGTGCCAGCAGTTTCCCTTTTGGGAACTCCTACGAGCAGTACTTC
CDR3: CASSFPFGNSYEQYF

V: TRBV20-1
size: .
D: .
J: TRBJ1-5
DNA: TGCAGTGCTAGAGACAGGGATCAGCCCCAGCATTTT
CDR3: CSARDRDQPQHF

V: TRBV2
size: many
D: TRBD1
J: TRBJ2-7
DNA: TGTGCCAGCAGCCCAGAGTCAGGGGGATTTTTGAAGCAGTACTTC
CDR3: CASSPESGGFLKQYF

V: TRBV9
size: many
D: TRBD1
J: TRBJ1-1
DNA: TGTGCCAGCAGCGTCGGGACAGGGGTCACTGAAGCTTTCTTT
CDR3: CASSVGTGVTEAFF

V: TRBV7-9
size: .
D: .
J: TRBJ1-2
DNA: TGTGCCAGCAGCTTAGCGACGGACTATGGCTACACCTTC
CDR3: CASSLATDYGYTF

V: TRBV20-1
size: many
D: TRBD1
J: TRBJ2-1
DNA: TGCAGTGCTAGAGATTTTGGTGGACAGGACTCCTACAATGAGCAGTTCTTC
CDR3: CSARDFGGQDSYNEQFF

V: TRBV30
size: few
D: TRBD2
J: TRBJ2-1
DNA: TGTGCCTGGAGTGTGAGCGGGGCCTACAATGAGCAGTTCTTC
CDR3: CAWSVSGAYNEQFF

V: TRBV13
size: .
D: .
J: TRBJ2-1
DNA: TGTGCCAGCAGCTTAAAGGGGGGGTCCCGAGTAGGTGAGCAGTTCTTC
CDR3: CASSLKGGSRVGEQFF

V: TRBV30
size: .
D: TRBD1
J: TRBJ1-5
DNA: TGTGCCTGGAGTACCAGGGGGCTGCTTAGTAGCAATCAGCCCCAGCATTTT
CDR3: CAWSTRGLLSSNQPQHF

V: TRBV6-1
size: many
D: TRBD2
J: TRBJ2-7
DNA: TGTGCCAGCAAAGCACTAGCGGGTTCCTACGAGCAGTACTTC
CDR3: CASKALAGSYEQYF

V: TRBV6-1
size: .
D: .
J: TRBJ1-6
DNA: TGTGCCAGCACGTACAGGGAGACCTGGGACGATTGGAATCCTTCACCCCTCCACTTT
CDR3: CASTYRETWDDWNPSPLHF

V: TRBV30
size: few
D: .
J: TRBJ1-1
DNA: TGTGCCTGGAGTGCGGCCTACACTGAAGCTTTCTTT
CDR3: CAWSAAYTEAFF

V: TRBV3-1
size: many
D: TRBD2
J: TRBJ2-1
DNA: TGTGCCAGCAGCCACCTAGCGGGAGGGCCTGGTAATGAGCAGTTCTTC
CDR3: CASSHLAGGPGNEQFF

V: TRBV14
size: .
D: .
J: TRBJ2-7
DNA: TGTGCCAGCAGCCAAGATCCGGGACGGTACTCCTACGAGCAGTACTTC
CDR3: CASSQDPGRYSYEQYF

V: TRBV9
size: .
D: .
J: TRBJ2-1
DNA: TGTGCCAGCAGCGTACTAGGGGGAGGCTCCTACAATGAGCAGTTCTTC
CDR3: CASSVLGGGSYNEQFF

V: TRBV7-9
size: .
D: .
J: TRBJ1-6
DNA: TGTGCCAGCAGCTCGCAGACGGCACATAATTCACCCCTCCACTTT
CDR3: CASSSQTAHNSPLHF

V: TRBV19
size: .
D: .
J: TRBJ2-7
DNA: TGTGCGAGTAAGGGGACATCCCGGACCTACGAGCAGTACTTC
CDR3: CASKGTSRTYEQYF

V: TRBV20-1
size: .
D: .
J: TRBJ1-5
DNA: TGCAGTGTTGGAATGGATCAGCCCCAGCATTTT
CDR3: CSVGMDQPQHF

V: TRBV19
size: .
D: TRBD2
J: TRBJ2-2
DNA: TGTGCCAGTAGTATAGATTGGAGCGTGGGACTAGCGAGCACCGGGGAGCTGTTTTTT
CDR3: CASSIDWSVGLASTGELFF

V: TRBV28
size: many
D: TRBD2
J: TRBJ2-3
DNA: TGTGCCAGCACCACGACGGGACTAGCGGACACGCGGACAGATACGCAGTATTTT
CDR3: CASTTTGLADTRTDTQYF

V: TRBV19
size: .
D: .
J: TRBJ1-6
DNA: TGTGCCAGTAGGGGACCCACTTACGGCGGTGATTCACCCCTCCACTTT
CDR3: CASRGPTYGGDSPLHF

V: TRBV10-3
size: many
D: .
J: TRBJ1-4
DNA: TGTGCCATCAGCCGGGAGCGGCGTGAAAAACTGTTTTTT
CDR3: CAISRERREKLFF

V: TRBV5-1
size: few
D: TRBD1
J: TRBJ2-3
DNA: TGCGCCAGCAGCCCCGGACAGGGTAGCACAGATACGCAGTATTTT
CDR3: CASSPGQGSTDTQYF

V: TRBV2
size: many
D: .
J: TRBJ1-1
DNA: TGTGCCAGCAGTGGACAGTCGAGCACTGAAGCTTTCTTT
CDR3: CASSGQSSTEAFF

V: TRBV5-1
size: .
D: TRBD1
J: TRBJ1-4
DNA: TGCGCCAGCAGCCCCGGGACAGGGCCTAATGAAAAACTGTTTTTT
CDR3: CASSPGTGPNEKLFF

V: TRBV7-2
size: .
D: .
J: TRBJ2-1
DNA: TGTGCCAGCAGCTTTCACGGGCCTCGTGAGCAGTTCTTC
CDR3: CASSFHGPREQFF

V: TRBV9
size: many
D: TRBD2
J: TRBJ2-7
DNA: TGTGCCAGCAGCGTAGCTAGCGGGAGCCCCGAGCAGTACTTC
CDR3: CASSVASGSPEQYF

V: TRBV19
size: few
D: .
J: TRBJ1-1
DNA: TGTGCCAGTAGACGACGGCACGCCAACACTGAAGCTTTCTTT
CDR3: CASRRRHANTEAFF

V: TRBV11-2
size: many
D: .
J: TRBJ2-2
DNA: TGTGCCAGCAGGAGACCAGGGGCTAGCACCGGGGAGCTGTTTTTT
CDR3: CASRRPGASTGELFF

V: TRBV28
size: many
D: .
J: TRBJ2-5
DNA: TGTGCCAGCAGTGTCCAGACCGTAGGCCAAGAAGCCCAGTACTTC
CDR3: CASSVQTVGQEAQYF

V: TRBV12-3/TRBV12-4
size: once
D: .
J: TRBJ2-3
DNA: TGTGCCAGCAGTTTATACGGCTTAACGACCACAGATACGCAGTATTTT
CDR3: CASSLYGLTTTDTQYF

V: TRBV3-1
size: many
D: TRBD1
J: TRBJ1-1
DNA: TGTGCCAGCAGCCAGGAGACAGGGGAATTGAAGGCTTTCTTT
CDR3: CASSQETGELKAFF

V: TRBV6-1
size: many
D: .
J: TRBJ1-4
DNA: TGTGCCAGCAGTTATACGTGGGGGGCTAATGAAAAACTGTTTTTT
CDR3: CASSYTWGANEKLFF

V: TRBV24-1
size: few
D: .
J: TRBJ2-2
DNA: TGTGCCACCAGTGATATTGGGACTCGAAACACCGGGGAGCTGTTTTTT
CDR3: CATSDIGTRNTGELFF

V: TRBV4-1
size: .
D: TRBD1
J: TRBJ1-2
DNA: TGCGCCAGCAGCCAAGCTGGGACAGGGAACTATGGCTACACCTTC
CDR3: CASSQAGTGNYGYTF

V: TRBV28
size: many
D: TRBD1
J: TRBJ2-3
DNA: TGTGCCAGCAGCCCAGACAGGGTTACAGATACGCAGTATTTT
CDR3: CASSPDRVTDTQYF

V: TRBV28
size: few
D: TRBD1
J: TRBJ1-1
DNA: TGTGCCAGCAGTCCCTGGACAGGGGAGACTGAAGCTTTCTTT
CDR3: CASSPWTGETEAFF

V: TRBV28
size: .
D: .
J: TRBJ1-3
DNA: TGTGCCAGTACTTGGGTTTCTTCTGGAAACACCATATATTTT
CDR3: CASTWVSSGNTIYF

V: TRBV20-1
size: few
D: .
J: TRBJ2-1
DNA: TGCAGTGCTAGAGATCTAGACAGGTACAATGAGCAGTTCTTC
CDR3: CSARDLDRYNEQFF

V: TRBV11-2
size: many
D: .
J: TRBJ2-1
DNA: TGTGCCAGCAGCCCAGATAGGTGGCAGGGGAGGAGCTCCTACAATGAGCAGTTCTTC
CDR3: CASSPDRWQGRSSYNEQFF

V: TRBV6-5
size: .
D: .
J: TRBJ2-5
DNA: TGTGCCACGCTTGTTGACAGGAAGACCCAGTACTTC
CDR3: CATLVDRKTQYF

V: TRBV29-1
size: many
D: .
J: TRBJ2-1
DNA: TGCAGCGTTGAAGAGGAAGGGGTTGAGCAGTTCTTC
CDR3: CSVEEEGVEQFF

V: TRBV5-1
size: .
D: TRBD2
J: TRBJ2-1
DNA: TGCGCCAGCAGCTTGGCGCCGGGGGGGCGATCCTACAATGAGCAGTTCTTC
CDR3: CASSLAPGGRSYNEQFF

V: TRBV7-2
size: many
D: .
J: TRBJ2-3
DNA: TGTGCCAGCAGCTTACAAGGTTATACGCAGTATTTT
CDR3: CASSLQGYTQYF

V: TRBV5-1
size: .
D: TRBD2
J: TRBJ2-1
DNA: TGCGCCAGCAGCTTGAGGTCGCTAGCGGGCTCCAATGAGCAGTTCTTC
CDR3: CASSLRSLAGSNEQFF

V: TRBV7-9
size: few
D: TRBD1
J: TRBJ2-7
DNA: TGTGCCAGCAGCGCCAGGGGGAAAGCTCACGAGCAGTACTTC
CDR3: CASSARGKAHEQYF

V: TRBV7-6
size: few
D: TRBD2
J: TRBJ2-3
DNA: TGTGCCAGCAGCTTAGTGGCTAGCGGATACACAGATACGCAGTATTTT
CDR3: CASSLVASGYTDTQYF